The T cell receptor (beta chain) under discussion was sequenced for a study of blood T cell repertoires in COVID-19. Assay: immunoSEQ multiplex PCR; the TCRdb copy retains only in-frame clones and omits some. The table includes 140,000 or so clones, approximately 88% detected once. The table lists this clone with a few counts. This CDR3 has 18 residues. V dropped 7 bases and J dropped 1; count of bases not matched to a gene: 18. CDR1 is MDHEN, CDR2 SYDVKM, per germline. This sequence was found in an older man with acute or convalescent COVID-19. The specimen sequenced was peripheral blood. The V gene is TRBV28, the J gene TRBJ1-1, with 7 bases aligning to TRBD1. The CDR3 sequence is CASNTDGGDRYPNTEAFF. For the CDR3, the DNA is TGTGCCAGCAATACAGACGGCGGGGACAGATACCCGAACACTGAAGCTTTCTTT. Supplemented by reference TRBV28 and TRBJ1-1, the full variable domain reads DVKVTQSSRYLVKRTGEKVFLECVQDMDHENMFWYRQDPGLGLRLIYFSYDVKMKEKGDIPEGYSVSREKKERFSLILESASTNQTSMYLCASNTDGGDRYPNTEAFFGQGTRLTVV.